This T cell receptor beta chain was retrieved from a study of blood T cell repertoires in COVID-19. Study in general: Sites across the United States, Italy and Spain contributed samples from acute and convalescent COVID-19.

Clones were sequenced by immunoSEQ multiplex PCR, and TCRdb holds only the in-frame ones, with some missing. Among about 190,000 clones listed, 65% to 80% were seen once. Per the germline V gene, CDR1 is MNHNS and CDR2 is SASEGT. The CDR3 loop spans 16 amino acids. V lost 0 bases and J lost 1; bases outside the gene matches: 5. The sample holds one count of this clone. The source of this sequence is a man between 50 and 59 years old who had recovered from COVID-19. Sequenced sample: peripheral blood. This sequence joins TRBV6-1 and TRBJ2-7; the match to TRBD2 covers 8 bases. This CDR3 is CASSEARGGGSYEQYF. CDR3 DNA sequence: TGTGCCAGCAGTGAAGCGCGTGGCGGGGGGTCCTACGAGCAGTACTTC.